The 17 T cell receptor beta chains given below trace back to one sample, sequenced in a study of beta chain features in type 1 diabetes. All of the isolated RNA was reverse transcribed, so expressed TCRB transcripts were sequenced. Sequenced by immunoSEQ multiplex PCR; TCRdb stores in-frame clones only, minus some. Of 810,000 or so clones in the sample, roughly a sixth are singletons; the top ten hold 0.02% to 0.025%. Sequencing used naive CD4+ T cells from blood. Receptors originate from a woman between 18 and 30 years old in good health.

The rearrangement uses TRBV18 and TRBJ1-5, with 9 bases aligning to TRBD1. The germline V gene encodes CDR1 KGHSH and CDR2 LQKENI. Trimming took 3 bases from V and 4 from J; bases not matched to a gene: 7. The CDR3 has 16 amino acids. The CDR3 coding sequence is TGTGCCAGCTCACCCCCGGGACAGGGTGCGAATCAGCCCCAGCATTTT. Encoded protein: CASSPPGQGANQPQHF.

V usage is TRBV18 and J usage is TRBJ2-5; D gene ambiguous. The V end lost 0 bases, the J end lost 13 bases, and 9 bases lay between the germline ends. CDR3 length equals 11 residues. In germline, CDR1 is KGHSH, CDR2 LQKENI. The CDR3 coding sequence is TGTGCCAGCTCACCACCTTGTCGTGGGTACTTC. This translates into CASSPPCRGYF.

The chain carries TRBV6-1 and TRBJ2-7, with a tentative D call TRBD1 (5 bases). The CDR3 spans 13 residues. Germline CDR1 is MNHNS and CDR2 is SASEGT. V was shortened by 4 bases and J by 4 bases, with 11 bases between the two germline ends. CDR3 protein: CASSVARVYEQYF. The DNA for the CDR3 is TGTGCCAGCAGTGTAGCCAGGGTATACGAGCAGTACTTC.

In DNA form, the CDR3 reads TGTGCCAGCAGCCGAAACATAGGGGGGGAAAAACTGTTTTTT. Translation gives CASSRNIGGEKLFF. V gene TRBV7-2 combines with J gene TRBJ1-4; tentative D call: TRBD1 (6 bases). The CDR3 covers 14 residues. The germline V gene has CDR1 SGHTA and CDR2 FQGNSA. Trimming shortened V by 5 bases and J by 8 bases, and 15 bases separated the two germline ends.

The V gene is TRBV15, the J gene TRBJ2-1, with 7 bases lining up with TRBD2. This CDR3 has 19 residues. The V segment lost 3 bases and the J segment 0 bases; nucleotides outside the gene matches: 14. Germline assignment: CDR1 LNHNV and CDR2 YYDKDF (reference sequence). The CDR3 DNA is TGTGCCACCAGCAGGGAACCCGTCCTAGGACTAGGCTCCTACAATGAGCAGTTCTTC. It translates to CATSREPVLGLGSYNEQFF.

V usage is TRBV15 and J usage is TRBJ2-1; 11 bases match TRBD1. V shed 1 base and J 8 bases; nucleotides not matched to a gene: 4. From germline, CDR1 is LNHNV and CDR2 YYDKDF (reference sequence). The CDR3 has 15 residues. CDR3 residues: CATSRGDRGKDEQFF. In DNA, the CDR3 is TGTGCCACCAGCAGAGGGGACAGGGGGAAGGATGAGCAGTTCTTC.

The chain employs TRBV15 and TRBJ1-5; D uncertain. This CDR3 is 13 amino acids long. Germline CDR1 LNHNV, CDR2 YYDKDF (reference sequence). V lost 5 bases and J 4 bases, leaving 9 bases between the germline ends. CDR3 sequence reads: CATSRGRNQPQHF. The DNA of the CDR3 is TGTGCCACCAGCCGGGGTAGGAATCAGCCCCAGCATTTT.

DNA for the CDR3: TGTGCCAGCAGAAAAGCGGGACTGGGGGAGCAGTACTTC. Its translation is CASRKAGLGEQYF. The rearrangement uses TRBV7-2 and TRBJ2-7, with 7 bases fitting TRBD2. There are 13 residues in the CDR3. The V segment lost 6 bases and the J segment 7 bases; nucleotides outside the gene matches: 9. Germline CDR1 reads SGHTA; CDR2 reads FQGNSA. Looking up the rest from reference TRBV7-2 and TRBJ2-7 gives the full variable domain: GAGVSQSPSNKVTEKGKDVELRCDPISGHTALYWYRQSLGQGLEFLIYFQGNSAPDKSGLPSDRFSAERTGGSVSTLTIQRTQQEDSAVYLCASRKAGLGEQYFGPGTRLTVT.

This clone showed up just a few times. This chain links TRBV9 with TRBJ2-7; 11 bases map to TRBD2. CDR1 is SGDLS, CDR2 YYNGEE, per germline. The CDR3 consists of 15 residues. Trimming removed 4 bases from V and 7 bases from J; junction bases left unmatched: 10. CDR3 in amino acids: CASSPVAGGPQEQYF. CDR3 nucleotide sequence: TGTGCCAGCAGCCCAGTAGCGGGAGGGCCCCAAGAGCAGTACTTC.

The chain combines TRBV4-2 with TRBJ2-7; perhaps TRBD1 as D (6 bases). The CDR3 length is 13 residues. The germline gives CDR1 LGHNA, CDR2 YNFKEQ. With 3 bases removed from V and 3 bases from J, the gap between germline ends came to 9 bases. The CDR3 reads CASSQDSIYEQYF. As DNA, the CDR3 is TGTGCCAGCAGCCAGGACAGTATCTACGAGCAGTACTTC.

In this sample, this clone turned up a few times. The CDR3 region is CASSQPGTGRGELFF. In nucleotides, the CDR3 is TGCGCCAGCAGCCAACCAGGGACAGGGCGAGGGGAGCTGTTTTTT. The chain combines TRBV4-3 with TRBJ2-2; 9 bases map to TRBD1. Germline V lookup: CDR1 LGHNA, CDR2 YSLEER. The CDR3 sequence is 15 residues long. V lost 2 bases and J lost 8; bases outside the gene matches: 6.

The chain recombines TRBV18 with TRBJ1-2; 7 nucleotides align to TRBD1. Germline-derived CDR1 and CDR2 are KGHSH and LQKENI. The trim removed 5 bases at V and 5 bases at J, leaving 14 bases unmatched. This CDR3 comprises 16 residues. CDR3 bases: TGTGCCAGCTCATCTGCGGTACCCGGGACAGCGTATGGCTACACCTTC. It is translated as CASSSAVPGTAYGYTF.

This clone was detected only a few times. The V gene is TRBV29-1, the J gene TRBJ2-7, with D perhaps matching TRBD2 (5 bases). Trimming took 7 bases from V and 4 from J, leaving 20 bases between them. This CDR3 spans 14 amino acids. The germline gives CDR1 SQVTM, CDR2 ANQGSEA. The CDR3 loop is CSAVVWEPLYEQYF. CDR3 DNA sequence: TGCAGCGCCGTGGTGTGGGAGCCCCTTTACGAGCAGTACTTC.

This clone was observed a few times. This chain uses TRBV19 with TRBJ2-1, with D possibly matching TRBD2 (5 bases). V lost 0 bases, J lost 0 bases, and 12 bases lay in between. Germline CDR1 reads LNHDA; CDR2 reads SQIVND (reference sequence). This CDR3 region has 17 residues. As DNA, the CDR3 is TGTGCCAGTAGTATAGAGGGAGACTCGAGCTCCTACAATGAGCAGTTCTTC. The encoded protein is CASSIEGDSSSYNEQFF.

This chain links TRBV2 with TRBJ2-5; unclear D gene. V was shortened by 6 bases and J by 5 bases, with 10 bases between the two germline ends. Germline lookup yields CDR1 SNHLY and CDR2 FYNNEI. The CDR3 covers 12 residues. The DNA for the CDR3 is TGTGCCAGCAGCCAAGAGGCCGAGACCCAGTACTTC. Protein product: CASSQEAETQYF.

The sample holds a few counts of this clone. Other nucleotide sequences in the sample specify the same CDR3. The chain joins TRBV28 to TRBJ2-1; TRBD1 might be the D (5 bases). Trimming pared 7 bases from V and 4 bases from J, leaving 8 bases between. This CDR3 is built from 12 residues. CDR1 MDHEN and CDR2 SYDVKM come from the germline V gene. The DNA of the CDR3 is TGTGCCAGCACCCCAGGGTACAATGAGCAGTTCTTC. Encoded protein: CASTPGYNEQFF.

This clone came up a few times. The rearrangement joins TRBV27 to TRBJ2-1, with 10 bases lining up with TRBD2. The CDR3 covers 14 residues. Per the germline V gene, CDR1 is MNHEY and CDR2 is SMNVEV (reference sequence). V was pared by 6 bases and J by 2 bases, with 1 base of the junction left unmatched. The CDR3 is CASRGLAPYNEQFF. In DNA form, the CDR3 reads TGTGCCAGCAGGGGACTAGCGCCCTACAATGAGCAGTTCTTC.